This record looks at one T cell receptor beta chain sequence and its context. Its antigen is still unknown. PCR involved 60 Vbeta and 13 Jbeta primers. The assay was immunoSEQ multiplex PCR, and TCRdb's table has in-frame clones only and misses some. Among some 200,000 clones listed, roughly 84% were seen once. Healthy individuals who donated bone marrow served as the donors. The data are from a study of cytomegalovirus exposure and HLA in healthy donors. The overall study: The study placed around 80% of its 398 genotyped donors in the Caucasian-associated ancestry cluster.

Per the germline V gene, CDR1 is LNHDA and CDR2 is SQIVND (reference sequence). Unmatched junction bases numbered 7, after V lost 5 bases and J lost 2 bases. CDR3 size: 15 residues. Study observations and caveats: Earlier findings revealed that most TCR beta V segments proved productive either about 87% or about 30% of the time. Presence/absence results assume similar sequencing depth per donor, which may not hold.

The material sequenced was PBMCs. This chain uses TRBV19 with TRBJ2-7; 9 bases align to TRBD1. The receptor was derived from a man over 45 in good health and CMV-seronegative. CDR3 sequence (DNA): TGTGCCAGTAGTCTTGGGACAGGGCAAACCTACGAGCAGTACTTC. It specifies CASSLGTGQTYEQYF.